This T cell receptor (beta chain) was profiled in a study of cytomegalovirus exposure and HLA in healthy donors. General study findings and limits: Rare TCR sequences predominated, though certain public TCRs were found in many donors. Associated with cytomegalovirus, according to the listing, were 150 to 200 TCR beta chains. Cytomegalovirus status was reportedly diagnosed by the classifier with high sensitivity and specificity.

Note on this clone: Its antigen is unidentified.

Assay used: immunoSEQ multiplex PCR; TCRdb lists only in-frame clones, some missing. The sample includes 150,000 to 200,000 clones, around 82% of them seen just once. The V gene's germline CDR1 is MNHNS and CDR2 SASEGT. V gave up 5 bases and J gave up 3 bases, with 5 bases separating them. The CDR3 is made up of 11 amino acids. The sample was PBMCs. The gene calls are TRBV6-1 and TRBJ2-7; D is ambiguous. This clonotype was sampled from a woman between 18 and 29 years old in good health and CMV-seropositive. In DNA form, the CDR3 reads TGTGCCAGCAGTCCCCTCTACGAGCAGTACTTC. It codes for CASSPLYEQYF.